Included here is one TCR beta chain sequence, with context. An end of the junction does not agree with germline; a read error may underlie this. The germline gives CDR1 MNHEY, CDR2 SMNVEV (reference sequence). The CDR3 is 16 amino acids. Measured with immunoSEQ multiplex PCR; TCRdb has only the in-frame clones, and not every one. Of 130,000 or so clones in the sample, about 83% are singletons; the top ten hold more than 10%. This specimen comes from a study of blood T cell repertoires in COVID-19. Sequencing used peripheral blood. This TCR came from a human donor in a cohort sampled during active COVID-19. The chain is built from TRBV27 and TRBJ2-7, with 9 bases fitting TRBD1. CDR3 DNA: TGTGCCAGCAGTATATCCCCCGGGACAGGGACAAGCGAGCAGTACTTC. This codes for CASSISPGTGTSEQYF.